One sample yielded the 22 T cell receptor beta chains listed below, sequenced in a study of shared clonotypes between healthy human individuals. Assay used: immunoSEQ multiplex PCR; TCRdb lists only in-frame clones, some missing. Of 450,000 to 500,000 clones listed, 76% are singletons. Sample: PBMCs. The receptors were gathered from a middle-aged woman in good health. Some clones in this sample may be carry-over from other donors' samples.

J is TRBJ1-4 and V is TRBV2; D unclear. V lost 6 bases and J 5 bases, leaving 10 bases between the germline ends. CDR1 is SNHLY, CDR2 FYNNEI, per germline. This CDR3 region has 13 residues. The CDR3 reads CASRRRENEKLFF. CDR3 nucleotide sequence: TGTGCCAGCAGAAGGAGGGAGAATGAAAAACTGTTTTTT.

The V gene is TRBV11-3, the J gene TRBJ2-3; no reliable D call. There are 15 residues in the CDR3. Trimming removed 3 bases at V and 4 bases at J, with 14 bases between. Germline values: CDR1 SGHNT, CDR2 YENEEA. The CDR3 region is CASSFGLGTPDTQYF. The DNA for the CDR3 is TGTGCCAGCAGCTTTGGGCTAGGCACCCCAGATACGCAGTATTTT.

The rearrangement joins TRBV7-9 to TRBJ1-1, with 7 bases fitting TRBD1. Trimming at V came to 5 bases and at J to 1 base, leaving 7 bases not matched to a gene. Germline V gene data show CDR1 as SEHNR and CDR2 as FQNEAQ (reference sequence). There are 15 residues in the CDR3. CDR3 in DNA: TGTGCCAGCAGCCGGGACAGCTTGGGGAACACTGAAGCTTTCTTT. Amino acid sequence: CASSRDSLGNTEAFF.

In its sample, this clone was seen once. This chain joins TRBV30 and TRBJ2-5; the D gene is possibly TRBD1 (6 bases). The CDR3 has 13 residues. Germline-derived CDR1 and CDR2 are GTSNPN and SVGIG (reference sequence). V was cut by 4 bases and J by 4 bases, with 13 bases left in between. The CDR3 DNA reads TGTGCCTGGACACTACAGGGAGTAGAGACCCAGTACTTC. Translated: CAWTLQGVETQYF.

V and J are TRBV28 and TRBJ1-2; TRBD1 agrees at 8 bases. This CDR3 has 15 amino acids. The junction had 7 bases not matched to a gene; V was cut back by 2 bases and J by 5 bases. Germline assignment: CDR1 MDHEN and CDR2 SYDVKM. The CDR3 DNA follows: TGTGCCAGCAGTTTAGCAGACAGGGGAAGGTATGGCTACACCTTC. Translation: CASSLADRGRYGYTF.

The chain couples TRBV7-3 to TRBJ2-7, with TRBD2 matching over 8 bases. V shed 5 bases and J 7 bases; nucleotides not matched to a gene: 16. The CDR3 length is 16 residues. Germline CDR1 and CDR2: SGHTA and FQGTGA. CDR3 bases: TGTGCCAGCAGCCTCCGAGGGGGAGCGGGAGCTGGGGAGCAGTACTTC. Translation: CASSLRGGAGAGEQYF. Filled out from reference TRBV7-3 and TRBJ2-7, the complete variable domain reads GAGVSQTPSNKVTEKGKYVELRCDPISGHTALYWYRQSLGQGPEFLIYFQGTGAADDSGLPNDRFFAVRPEGSVSTLKIQRTERGDSAVYLCASSLRGGAGAGEQYFGPGTRLTVT.

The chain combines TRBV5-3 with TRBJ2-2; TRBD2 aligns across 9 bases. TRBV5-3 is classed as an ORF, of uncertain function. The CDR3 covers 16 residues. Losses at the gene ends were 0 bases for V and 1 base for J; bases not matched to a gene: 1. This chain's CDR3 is CARSLGLAENTGELFF. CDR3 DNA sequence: TGTGCCAGAAGCTTGGGACTAGCGGAGAACACCGGGGAGCTGTTTTTT.

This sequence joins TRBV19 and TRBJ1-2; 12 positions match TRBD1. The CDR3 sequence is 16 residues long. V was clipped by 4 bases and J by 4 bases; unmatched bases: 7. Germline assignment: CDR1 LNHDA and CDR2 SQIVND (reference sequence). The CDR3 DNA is TGTGCCAGTAGTAGAACCGGGACAGGGGGCGGCTATGGCTACACCTTC. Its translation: CASSRTGTGGGYGYTF.

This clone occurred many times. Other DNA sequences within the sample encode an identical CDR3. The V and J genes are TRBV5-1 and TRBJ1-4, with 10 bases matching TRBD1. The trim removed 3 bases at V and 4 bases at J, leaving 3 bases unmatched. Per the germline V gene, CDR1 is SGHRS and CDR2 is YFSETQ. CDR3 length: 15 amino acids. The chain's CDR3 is CASSSTGGGNEKLFF. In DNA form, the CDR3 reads TGCGCCAGCAGCTCGACAGGGGGCGGTAATGAAAAACTGTTTTTT.

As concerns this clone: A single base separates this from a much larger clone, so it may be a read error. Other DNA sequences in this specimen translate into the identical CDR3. The CDR3 region is CAWSGVNYGYTF. As DNA, the CDR3 is TGTGCCTGGAGTGGCGTTAACTATGGCTACACCTTC. The chain combines TRBV30 with TRBJ1-2, with D hard to call. This CDR3 is 12 amino acids long. V shed 1 base and J shed 1 base, with 4 bases lying between them. Germline V CDR1 and CDR2: GTSNPN, SVGIG (reference sequence).

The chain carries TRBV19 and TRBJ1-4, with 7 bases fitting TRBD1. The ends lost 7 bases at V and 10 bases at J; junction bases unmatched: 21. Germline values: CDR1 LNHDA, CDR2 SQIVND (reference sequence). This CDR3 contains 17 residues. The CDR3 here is CASTSTRGQGEGGKLFF. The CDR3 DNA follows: TGTGCCAGTACCTCCACCCGGGGGCAGGGGGAGGGAGGAAAACTGTTTTTT.

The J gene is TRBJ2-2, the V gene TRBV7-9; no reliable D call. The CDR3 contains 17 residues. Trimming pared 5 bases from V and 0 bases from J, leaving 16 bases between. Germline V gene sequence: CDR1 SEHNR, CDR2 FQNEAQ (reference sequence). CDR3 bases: TGTGCCAGCAGCCCCGGTTGGCGGAACTCGAACACCGGGGAGCTGTTTTTT. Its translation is CASSPGWRNSNTGELFF.

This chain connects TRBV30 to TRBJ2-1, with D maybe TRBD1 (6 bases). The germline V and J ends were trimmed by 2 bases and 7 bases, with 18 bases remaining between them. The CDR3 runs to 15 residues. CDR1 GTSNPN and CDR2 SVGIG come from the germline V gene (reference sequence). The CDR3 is CAWSSWTDSGNEQFF. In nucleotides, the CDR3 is TGTGCCTGGAGTTCGTGGACAGACTCGGGGAATGAGCAGTTCTTC.

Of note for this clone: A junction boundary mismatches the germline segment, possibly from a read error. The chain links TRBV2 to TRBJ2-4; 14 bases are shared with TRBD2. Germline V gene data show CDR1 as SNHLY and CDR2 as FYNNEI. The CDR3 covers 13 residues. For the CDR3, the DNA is TGTGCCAGCAGTGAAGCGCCAGGGACTAGCGGGAGCTTC. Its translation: CASSEAPGTSGSF.

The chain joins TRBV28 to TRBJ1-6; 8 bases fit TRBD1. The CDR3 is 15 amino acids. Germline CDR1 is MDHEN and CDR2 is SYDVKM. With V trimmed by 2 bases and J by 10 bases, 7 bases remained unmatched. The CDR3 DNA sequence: TGTGCCAGCAGTTTAAATGGACAGGGCTGGTCACCCCTCCACTTT. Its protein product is CASSLNGQGWSPLHF. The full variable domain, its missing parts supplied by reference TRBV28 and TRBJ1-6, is DVKVTQSSRYLVKRTGEKVFLECVQDMDHENMFWYRQDPGLGLRLIYFSYDVKMKEKGDIPEGYSVSREKKERFSLILESASTNQTSMYLCASSLNGQGWSPLHFGNGTRLTVT.

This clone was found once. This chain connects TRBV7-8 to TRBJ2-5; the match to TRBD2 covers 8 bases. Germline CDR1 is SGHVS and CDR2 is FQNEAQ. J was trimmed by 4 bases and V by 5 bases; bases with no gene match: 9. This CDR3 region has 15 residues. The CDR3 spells CASSPLAGPGETQYF. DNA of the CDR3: TGTGCCAGCAGCCCCTTAGCGGGACCCGGAGAGACCCAGTACTTC.

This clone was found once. The chain's CDR3 is CAWSVIGGSEKLFF. The DNA for the CDR3 is TGTGCCTGGAGTGTCATAGGGGGGAGTGAAAAACTGTTTTTT. The chain recombines TRBV30 with TRBJ1-4, with D maybe TRBD1 (6 bases). Germline V gives CDR1 GTSNPN, CDR2 SVGIG (reference sequence). Trimming left V 0 bases short and J 7 bases short, with 12 bases between. This CDR3 comprises 14 residues.

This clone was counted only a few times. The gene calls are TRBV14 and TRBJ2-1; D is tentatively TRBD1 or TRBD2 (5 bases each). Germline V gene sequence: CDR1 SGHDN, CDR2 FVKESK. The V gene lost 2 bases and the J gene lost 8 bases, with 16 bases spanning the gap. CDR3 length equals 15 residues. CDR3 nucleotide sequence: TGTGCCAGCAGCCAATCTATGGGGGAAGGGGATGAGCAGTTCTTC. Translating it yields CASSQSMGEGDEQFF.

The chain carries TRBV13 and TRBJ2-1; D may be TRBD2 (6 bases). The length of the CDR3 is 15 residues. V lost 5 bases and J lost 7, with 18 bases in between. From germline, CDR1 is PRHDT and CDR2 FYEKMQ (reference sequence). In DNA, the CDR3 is TGTGCCAGCAGCCCCGGGACTTCTCGCGGGAATGAGCAGTTCTTC. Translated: CASSPGTSRGNEQFF.

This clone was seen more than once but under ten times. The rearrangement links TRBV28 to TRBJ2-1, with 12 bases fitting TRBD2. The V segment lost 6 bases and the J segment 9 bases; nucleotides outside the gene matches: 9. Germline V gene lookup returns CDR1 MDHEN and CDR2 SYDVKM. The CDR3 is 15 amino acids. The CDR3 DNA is TGTGCCAGCAGACCTAGCGGGAGGGCCACGGGTGAGCAGTTCTTC. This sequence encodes CASRPSGRATGEQFF.

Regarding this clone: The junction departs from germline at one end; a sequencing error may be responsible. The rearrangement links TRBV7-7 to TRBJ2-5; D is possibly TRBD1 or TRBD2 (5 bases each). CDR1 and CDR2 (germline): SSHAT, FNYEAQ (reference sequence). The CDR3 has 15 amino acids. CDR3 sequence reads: CASSLAKGPQETQYF. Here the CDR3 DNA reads TGTGCTAGCAGCTTAGCAAAGGGACCTCAAGAGACCCAGTACTTC. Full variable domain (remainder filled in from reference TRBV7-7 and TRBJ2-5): GAGVSQSPRYKVTKRGQDVTLRCDPISSHATLYWYQQALGQGPEFLTYFNYEAQPDKSGLPSDRFSAERPEGSISTLTIQRTEQRDSAMYRCASSLAKGPQETQYFGPGTRLLVL.

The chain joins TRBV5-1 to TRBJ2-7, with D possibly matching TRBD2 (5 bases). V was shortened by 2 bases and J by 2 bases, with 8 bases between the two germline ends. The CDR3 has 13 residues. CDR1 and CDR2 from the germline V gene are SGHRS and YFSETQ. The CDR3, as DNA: TGCGCCAGCAGCTTTGGAGGTCCCTACGAGCAGTACTTC. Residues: CASSFGGPYEQYF. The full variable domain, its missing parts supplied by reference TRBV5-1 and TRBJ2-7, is KAGVTQTPRYLIKTRGQQVTLSCSPISGHRSVSWYQQTPGQGLQFLFEYFSETQRNKGNFPGRFSGRQFSNSRSEMNVSTLELGDSALYLCASSFGGPYEQYFGPGTRLTVT.